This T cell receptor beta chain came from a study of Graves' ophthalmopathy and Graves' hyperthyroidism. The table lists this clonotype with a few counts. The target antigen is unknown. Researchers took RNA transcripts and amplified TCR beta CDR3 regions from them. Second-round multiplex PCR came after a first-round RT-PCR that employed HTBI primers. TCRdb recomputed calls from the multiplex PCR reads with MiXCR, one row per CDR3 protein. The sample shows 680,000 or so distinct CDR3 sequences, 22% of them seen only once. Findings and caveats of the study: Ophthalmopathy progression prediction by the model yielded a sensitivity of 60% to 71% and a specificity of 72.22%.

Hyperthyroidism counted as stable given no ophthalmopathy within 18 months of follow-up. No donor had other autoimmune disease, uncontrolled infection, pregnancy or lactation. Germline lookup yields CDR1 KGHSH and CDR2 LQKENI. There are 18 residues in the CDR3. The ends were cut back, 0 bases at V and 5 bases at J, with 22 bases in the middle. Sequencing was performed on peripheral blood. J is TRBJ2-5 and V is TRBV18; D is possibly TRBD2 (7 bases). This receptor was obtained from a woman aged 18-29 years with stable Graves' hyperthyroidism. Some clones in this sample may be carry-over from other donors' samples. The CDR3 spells CASSPPTGGSIFVETQYF. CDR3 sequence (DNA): TGTGCCAGCTCACCACCAACGGGGGGCTCCATATTTGTGGAGACCCAGTACTTC. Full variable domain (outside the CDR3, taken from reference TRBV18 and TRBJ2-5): NAGVMQNPRHLVRRRGQEARLRCSPMKGHSHVYWYRQLPEEGLKFMVYLQKENIIDESGMPKERFSAEFPKEGPSILRIQQVVRGDSAAYFCASSPPTGGSIFVETQYFGPGTRLLVL.